The T cell receptor (beta chain) under discussion was sequenced for a study of shared clonotypes between healthy human individuals. Study background: Three plates were used per donor for CD4 naive, three for CD4 memory, two for CD8 naive and one for CD8 memory.

The table lists this clone with a count of one. The protocol was immunoSEQ multiplex PCR, while the TCRdb copy is restricted to in-frame clones and leaves out a portion. The table has around 370,000 clones, around 96% seen once; the top ten hold 0.32%. The V gene's germline CDR1 is MNHNS and CDR2 SASEGT. CDR3 length: 18 residues. The V gene lost 2 bases and the J gene lost 3 bases, with 23 bases spanning the gap. The origin of this receptor is a man under 40 in good health. This rearrangement joins TRBV6-1 to TRBJ2-7; D remains ambiguous. Sequenced material: memory CD8+ T cells sorted from blood. Regarding subset: CD45RO+ cells pooled with CCR7-negative TemRA cells. The CDR3 is CASSERHYEHRVIYEQYF. The CDR3 region has the DNA TGTGCCAGCAGTGAAAGGCACTACGAGCATCGCGTTATCTACGAGCAGTACTTC.